This TCR beta chain was obtained from a study of blood T cell repertoires in COVID-19. Across the whole study: From the United States, Italy and Spain came samples of acute and convalescent COVID-19. PBMCs, B-cell-depleted T cells, or T cells provided the cDNA or gDNA that made up the material.

CDR3 size: 13 residues. Germline CDR1 SNHLY, CDR2 FYNNEI. V dropped 4 bases and J dropped 4 bases, with 10 bases sitting between them. The method was immunoSEQ multiplex PCR; TCRdb's version includes in-frame clones alone and lacks a portion of them. The sample includes approximately 150,000 clones, 89% of them seen just once. This sequence originates from a human donor in a cohort sampled during active COVID-19. This rearrangement joins TRBV2 to TRBJ1-1, with D tentatively TRBD1 (5 bases). The sample comprised peripheral blood. The CDR3 sequence is CASSGTHGTEAFF. CDR3 coding DNA: TGTGCCAGCAGTGGGACACACGGCACTGAAGCTTTCTTT.